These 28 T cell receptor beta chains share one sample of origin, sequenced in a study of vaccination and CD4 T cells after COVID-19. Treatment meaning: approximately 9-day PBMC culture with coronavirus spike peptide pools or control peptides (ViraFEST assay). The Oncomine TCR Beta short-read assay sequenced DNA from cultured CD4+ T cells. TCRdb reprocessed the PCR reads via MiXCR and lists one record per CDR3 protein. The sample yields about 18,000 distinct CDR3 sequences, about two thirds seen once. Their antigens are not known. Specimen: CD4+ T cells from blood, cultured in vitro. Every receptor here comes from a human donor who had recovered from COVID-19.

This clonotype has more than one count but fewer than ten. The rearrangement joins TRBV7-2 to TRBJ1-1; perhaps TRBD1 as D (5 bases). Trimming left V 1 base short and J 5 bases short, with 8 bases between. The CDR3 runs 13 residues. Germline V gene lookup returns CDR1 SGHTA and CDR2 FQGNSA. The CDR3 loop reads CASSLGGRTEAFF. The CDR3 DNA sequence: TGTGCCAGCAGCTTAGGGGGACGGACTGAAGCTTTCTTT.

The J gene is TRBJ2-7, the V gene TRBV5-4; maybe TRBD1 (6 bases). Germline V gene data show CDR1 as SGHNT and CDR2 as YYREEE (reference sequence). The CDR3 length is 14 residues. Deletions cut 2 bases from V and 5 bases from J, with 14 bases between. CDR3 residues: CASSFTGSLDEQYF. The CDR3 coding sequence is TGTGCCAGCAGCTTTACAGGGAGCCTCGACGAGCAGTACTTC.

The CDR3 nucleotides are TGCAGTGCTAGTACCCTAACCTCCACCGGGGAGCTGTTTTTT. Encoded protein: CSASTLTSTGELFF. The genes are TRBV20-1 and TRBJ2-2, with D unclear. The CDR3 covers 14 residues. CDR1 and CDR2 from the germline V gene are DFQATT and SNEGSKA (reference sequence). V was trimmed by 3 bases and J by 4 bases, leaving 12 bases between them.

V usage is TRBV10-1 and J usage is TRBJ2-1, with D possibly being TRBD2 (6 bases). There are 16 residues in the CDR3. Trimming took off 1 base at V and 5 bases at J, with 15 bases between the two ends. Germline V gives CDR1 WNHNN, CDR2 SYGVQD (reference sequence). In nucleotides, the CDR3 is TGCGCCAGCAGTGAGTTAGTAGCGGTCCCTAACAATGAGCAGTTCTTC. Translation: CASSELVAVPNNEQFF.

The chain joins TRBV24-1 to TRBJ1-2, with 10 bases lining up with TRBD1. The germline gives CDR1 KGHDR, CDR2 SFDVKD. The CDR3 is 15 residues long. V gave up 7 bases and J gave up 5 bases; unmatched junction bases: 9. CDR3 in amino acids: CATSSTGGPRYGYTF. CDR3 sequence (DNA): TGTGCCACCAGCTCGACAGGGGGCCCTAGGTATGGCTACACCTTC.

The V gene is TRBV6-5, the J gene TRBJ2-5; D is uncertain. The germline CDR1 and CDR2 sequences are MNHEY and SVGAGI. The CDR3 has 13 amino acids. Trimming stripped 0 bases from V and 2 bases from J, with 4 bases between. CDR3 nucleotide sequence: TGTGCCAGCAGTTACTCTCTTCAAGAGACCCAGTACTTC. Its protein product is CASSYSLQETQYF.

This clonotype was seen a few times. The CDR3 here is CASSSTAGWGDTQYF. The DNA for the CDR3 is TGTGCCAGCAGCTCCACAGCGGGTTGGGGAGATACGCAGTATTTT. This rearrangement joins TRBV7-9 to TRBJ2-3; D possibly corresponds to TRBD2 (6 bases). This CDR3 contains 15 residues. Trimming cost V 4 bases and J 5 bases, with 16 bases left between them. The germline gives CDR1 SEHNR, CDR2 FQNEAQ (reference sequence). Together with reference TRBV7-9 and TRBJ2-3, the CDR3 gives the full variable domain: DTGVSQNPRHKITKRGQNVTFRCDPISEHNRLYWYRQTLGQGPEFLTYFQNEAQLEKSRLLSDRFSAERPKGSFSTLEIQRTEQGDSAMYLCASSSTAGWGDTQYFGPGTRLTVL.

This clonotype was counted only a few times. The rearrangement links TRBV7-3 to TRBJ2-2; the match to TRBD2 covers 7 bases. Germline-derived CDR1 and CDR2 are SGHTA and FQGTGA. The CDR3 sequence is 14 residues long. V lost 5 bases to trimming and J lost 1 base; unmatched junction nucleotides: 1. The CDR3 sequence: CASSPGGNTGELFF. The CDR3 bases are TGTGCCAGCAGCCCGGGGGGGAACACCGGGGAGCTGTTTTTT.

The CDR3 is CASSPRTGANEKLFF. The CDR3 bases are TGTGCCAGCAGCCCCAGGACAGGGGCGAATGAAAAACTGTTTTTT. This rearrangement joins TRBV7-9 to TRBJ1-4; 9 positions match TRBD1. The J segment lost 5 bases and the V segment lost 5 bases, leaving 6 bases of the junction unmatched. This CDR3 has 15 residues. Germline V gene data show CDR1 as SEHNR and CDR2 as FQNEAQ (reference sequence).

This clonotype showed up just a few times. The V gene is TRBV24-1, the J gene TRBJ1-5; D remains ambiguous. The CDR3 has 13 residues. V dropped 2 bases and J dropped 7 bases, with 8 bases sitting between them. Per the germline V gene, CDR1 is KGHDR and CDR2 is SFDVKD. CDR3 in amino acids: CATSDSSAQPQHF. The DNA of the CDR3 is TGTGCCACCAGTGATTCCTCAGCGCAGCCCCAGCATTTT.

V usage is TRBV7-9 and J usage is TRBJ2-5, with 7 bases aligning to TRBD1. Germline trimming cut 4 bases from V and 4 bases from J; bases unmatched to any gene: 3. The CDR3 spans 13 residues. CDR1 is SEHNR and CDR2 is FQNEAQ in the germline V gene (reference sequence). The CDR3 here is CASSYTGVETQYF. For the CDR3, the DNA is TGTGCCAGCAGCTATACAGGGGTAGAGACCCAGTACTTC.

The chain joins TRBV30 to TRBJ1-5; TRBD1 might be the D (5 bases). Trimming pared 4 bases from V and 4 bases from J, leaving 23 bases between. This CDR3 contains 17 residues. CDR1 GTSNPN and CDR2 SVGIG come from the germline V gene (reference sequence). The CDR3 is CAWTSAGQGGWNQPQHF. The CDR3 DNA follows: TGTGCCTGGACCTCCGCAGGCCAGGGAGGATGGAATCAGCCCCAGCATTTT.

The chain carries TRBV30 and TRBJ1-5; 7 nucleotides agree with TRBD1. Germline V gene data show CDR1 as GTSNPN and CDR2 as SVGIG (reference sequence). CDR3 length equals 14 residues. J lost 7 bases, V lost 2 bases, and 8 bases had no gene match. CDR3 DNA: TGTGCCTGGAGTTCGACAGGGATCTGGCAGCCCCAGCATTTT. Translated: CAWSSTGIWQPQHF.

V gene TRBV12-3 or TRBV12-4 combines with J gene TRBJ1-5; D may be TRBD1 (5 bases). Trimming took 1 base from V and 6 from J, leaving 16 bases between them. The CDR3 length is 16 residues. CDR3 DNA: TGTGCCAGCAGTTTAGGGGGGAGAGGCCCTCGTCAGCCCCAGCATTTT. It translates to CASSLGGRGPRQPQHF.

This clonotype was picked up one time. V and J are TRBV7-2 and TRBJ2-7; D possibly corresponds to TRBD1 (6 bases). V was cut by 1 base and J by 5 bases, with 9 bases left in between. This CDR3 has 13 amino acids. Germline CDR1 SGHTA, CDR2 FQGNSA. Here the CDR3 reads CASSLEQGNEQYF. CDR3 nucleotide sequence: TGTGCCAGCAGCTTAGAACAGGGTAACGAGCAGTACTTC.

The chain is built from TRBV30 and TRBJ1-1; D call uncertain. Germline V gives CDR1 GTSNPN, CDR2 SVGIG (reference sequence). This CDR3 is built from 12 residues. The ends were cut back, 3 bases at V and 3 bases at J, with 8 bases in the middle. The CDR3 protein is CAWRELYTEAFF. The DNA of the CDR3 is TGTGCCTGGAGGGAGCTATACACTGAAGCTTTCTTT.

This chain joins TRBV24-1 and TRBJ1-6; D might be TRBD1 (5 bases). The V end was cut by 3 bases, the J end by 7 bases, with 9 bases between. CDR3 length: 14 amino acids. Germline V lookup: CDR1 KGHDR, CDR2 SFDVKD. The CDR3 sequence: CATSDPGRNSPLHF. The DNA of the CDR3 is TGTGCCACCAGTGATCCAGGGCGGAATTCACCCCTCCACTTT.

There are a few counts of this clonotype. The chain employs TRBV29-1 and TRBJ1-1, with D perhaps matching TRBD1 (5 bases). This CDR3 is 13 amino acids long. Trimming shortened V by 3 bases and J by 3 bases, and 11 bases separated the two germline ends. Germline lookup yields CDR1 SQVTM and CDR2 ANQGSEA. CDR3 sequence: CSVDLGLYTEAFF. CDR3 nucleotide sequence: TGCAGCGTTGACCTGGGGCTGTACACTGAAGCTTTCTTT. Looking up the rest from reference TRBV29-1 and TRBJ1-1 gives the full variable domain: SAVISQKPSRDICQRGTSLTIQCQVDSQVTMMFWYRQQPGQSLTLIATANQGSEATYESGFVIDKFPISRPNLTFSTLTVSNMSPEDSSIYLCSVDLGLYTEAFFGQGTRLTVV.

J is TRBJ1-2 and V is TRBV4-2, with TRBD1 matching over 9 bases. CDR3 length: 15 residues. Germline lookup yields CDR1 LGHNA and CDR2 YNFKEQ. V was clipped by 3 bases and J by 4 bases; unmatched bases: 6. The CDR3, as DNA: TGTGCCAGCAGCCAGGACAGGGGAAACCCCTATGGCTACACCTTC. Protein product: CASSQDRGNPYGYTF.

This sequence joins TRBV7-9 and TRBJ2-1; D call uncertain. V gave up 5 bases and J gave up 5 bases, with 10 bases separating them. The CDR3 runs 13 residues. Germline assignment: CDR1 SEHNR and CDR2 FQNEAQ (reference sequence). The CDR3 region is CASSPVVDNEQFF. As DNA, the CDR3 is TGTGCCAGCAGCCCGGTAGTAGACAATGAGCAGTTCTTC.

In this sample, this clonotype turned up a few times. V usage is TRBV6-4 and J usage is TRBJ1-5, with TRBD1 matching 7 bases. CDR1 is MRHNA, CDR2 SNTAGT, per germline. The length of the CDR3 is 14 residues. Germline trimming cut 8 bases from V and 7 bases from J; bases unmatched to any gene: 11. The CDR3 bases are TGTGCCAGCTCCAAGGCAGGGGGATTCCAGCCCCAGCATTTT. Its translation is CASSKAGGFQPQHF.

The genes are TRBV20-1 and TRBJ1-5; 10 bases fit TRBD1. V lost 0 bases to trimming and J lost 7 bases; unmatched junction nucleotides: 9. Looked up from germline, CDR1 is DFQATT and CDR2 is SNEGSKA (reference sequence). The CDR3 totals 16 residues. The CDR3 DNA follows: TGCAGTGCTAGAGAGAGGGACAGGGGCTTTGGACAGCCCCAGCATTTT. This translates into CSARERDRGFGQPQHF.

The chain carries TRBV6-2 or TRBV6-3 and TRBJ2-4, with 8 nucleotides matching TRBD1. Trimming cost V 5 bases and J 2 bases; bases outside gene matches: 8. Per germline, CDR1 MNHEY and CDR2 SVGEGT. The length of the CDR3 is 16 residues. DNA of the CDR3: TGTGCCAGCAGTCCTGACAGGGGTGGAACCAAAAACATTCAGTACTTC. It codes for CASSPDRGGTKNIQYF.

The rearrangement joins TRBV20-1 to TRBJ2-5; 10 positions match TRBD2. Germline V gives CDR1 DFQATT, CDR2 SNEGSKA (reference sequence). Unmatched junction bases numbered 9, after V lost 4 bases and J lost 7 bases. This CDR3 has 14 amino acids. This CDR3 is CSAMSGRAYGTQYF. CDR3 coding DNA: TGCAGTGCTATGAGCGGGAGGGCCTATGGGACCCAGTACTTC.

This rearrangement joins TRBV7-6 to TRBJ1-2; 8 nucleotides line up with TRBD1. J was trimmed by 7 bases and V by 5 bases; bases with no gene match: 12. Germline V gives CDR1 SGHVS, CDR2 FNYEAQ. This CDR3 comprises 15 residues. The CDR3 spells CASSRNPDRAAGYTF. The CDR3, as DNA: TGTGCCAGCAGCCGAAACCCGGACAGGGCCGCTGGCTACACCTTC.

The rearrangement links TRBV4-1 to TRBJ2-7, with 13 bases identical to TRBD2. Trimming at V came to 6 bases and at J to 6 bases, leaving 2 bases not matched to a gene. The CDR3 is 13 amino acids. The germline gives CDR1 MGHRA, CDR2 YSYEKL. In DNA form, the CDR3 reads TGCGCCAGCAGGAGACTAGCGGGAGGCGAGCAGTACTTC. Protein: CASRRLAGGEQYF.

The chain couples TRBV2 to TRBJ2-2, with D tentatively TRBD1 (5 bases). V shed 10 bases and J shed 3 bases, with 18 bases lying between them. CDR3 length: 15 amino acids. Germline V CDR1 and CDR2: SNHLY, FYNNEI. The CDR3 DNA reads TGTGCCACCAATCGGCAGGGCAGTTACACCGGGGAGCTGTTTTTT. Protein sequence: CATNRQGSYTGELFF.

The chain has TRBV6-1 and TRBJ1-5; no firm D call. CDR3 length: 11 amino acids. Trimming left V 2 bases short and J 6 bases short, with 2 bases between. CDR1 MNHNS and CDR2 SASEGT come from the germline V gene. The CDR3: CASSEFQPQHF. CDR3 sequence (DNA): TGTGCCAGCAGTGAATTTCAGCCCCAGCATTTT.